This T cell receptor beta chain is from a study of T cell changes during pregnancy in multiple sclerosis. A remark on this clone: One junction end does not reproduce the germline sequence, and a read error may be involved.

The assay was immunoSEQ multiplex PCR, and TCRdb's table has in-frame clones only and misses some. The sample contains more than 15,000 clones, roughly 91% of which appear only once. The source material was CD4+ T cells from peripheral blood mononuclear cells, sampled in the first trimester of pregnancy. The source is a female donor in good health, enrolled as a control in a pregnancy study.

The CDR3 reads CASSLSGTGANEQFF. CDR3 DNA sequence: TGTGCTAGCAGCTTATCCGGGACTGGAGCTAATGAGCAGTTCTTC. The chain links TRBV7-7 to TRBJ2-1, with D maybe TRBD2 (6 bases). Germline assignment: CDR1 SSHAT and CDR2 FNYEAQ (reference sequence). The CDR3 covers 15 residues.